This T cell receptor (beta chain) is drawn from a study of beta chain features in type 1 diabetes. Findings and caveats of the study: Patients with Type 1 diabetes showed moderately but significantly shorter TCRB CDR3s in all four CD4+ subsets. When VDJ junctions were examined, type 1 diabetes patients showed fewer insertions and more deletions.

What was sequenced were expressed TCRB transcripts, since all of the isolated RNA had been reverse transcribed. TCRdb's table, derived via immunoSEQ multiplex PCR, lists solely in-frame clones and lacks some. The sample contains 150,000 to 180,000 clones, about a tenth of which appear only once. To note about this clone: The antigen is unknown.

The CDR3 contains 19 residues. Per germline, CDR1 SGHNT and CDR2 YYREEE (reference sequence). Trimming took 4 bases from V and 0 from J; bases not matched to a gene: 11. This clonotype was obtained from a man aged 30 to 45 with type 1 diabetes. The chain is built from TRBV5-4 and TRBJ2-2, with 11 bases identical to TRBD2. What was sequenced was central memory CD4+ T cells from blood. The CDR3 nucleotides read TGTGCCAGCAGCCGAGCCATTCTAGCGGGAGGTGCGAACACCGGGGAGCTGTTTTTT. It encodes CASSRAILAGGANTGELFF.